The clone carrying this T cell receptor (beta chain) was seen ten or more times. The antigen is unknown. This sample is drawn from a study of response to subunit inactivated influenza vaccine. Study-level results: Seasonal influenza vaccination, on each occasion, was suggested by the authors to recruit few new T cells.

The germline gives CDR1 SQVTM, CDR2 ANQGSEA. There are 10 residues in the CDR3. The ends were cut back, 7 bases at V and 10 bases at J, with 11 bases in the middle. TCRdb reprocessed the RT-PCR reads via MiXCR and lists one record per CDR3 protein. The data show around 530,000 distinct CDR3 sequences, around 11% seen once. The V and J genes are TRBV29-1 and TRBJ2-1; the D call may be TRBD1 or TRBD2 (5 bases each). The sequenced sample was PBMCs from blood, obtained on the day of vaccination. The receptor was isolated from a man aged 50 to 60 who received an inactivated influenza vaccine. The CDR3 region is CSAGGREQFF. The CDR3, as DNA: TGCAGCGCTGGGGGTAGAGAGCAGTTCTTC.